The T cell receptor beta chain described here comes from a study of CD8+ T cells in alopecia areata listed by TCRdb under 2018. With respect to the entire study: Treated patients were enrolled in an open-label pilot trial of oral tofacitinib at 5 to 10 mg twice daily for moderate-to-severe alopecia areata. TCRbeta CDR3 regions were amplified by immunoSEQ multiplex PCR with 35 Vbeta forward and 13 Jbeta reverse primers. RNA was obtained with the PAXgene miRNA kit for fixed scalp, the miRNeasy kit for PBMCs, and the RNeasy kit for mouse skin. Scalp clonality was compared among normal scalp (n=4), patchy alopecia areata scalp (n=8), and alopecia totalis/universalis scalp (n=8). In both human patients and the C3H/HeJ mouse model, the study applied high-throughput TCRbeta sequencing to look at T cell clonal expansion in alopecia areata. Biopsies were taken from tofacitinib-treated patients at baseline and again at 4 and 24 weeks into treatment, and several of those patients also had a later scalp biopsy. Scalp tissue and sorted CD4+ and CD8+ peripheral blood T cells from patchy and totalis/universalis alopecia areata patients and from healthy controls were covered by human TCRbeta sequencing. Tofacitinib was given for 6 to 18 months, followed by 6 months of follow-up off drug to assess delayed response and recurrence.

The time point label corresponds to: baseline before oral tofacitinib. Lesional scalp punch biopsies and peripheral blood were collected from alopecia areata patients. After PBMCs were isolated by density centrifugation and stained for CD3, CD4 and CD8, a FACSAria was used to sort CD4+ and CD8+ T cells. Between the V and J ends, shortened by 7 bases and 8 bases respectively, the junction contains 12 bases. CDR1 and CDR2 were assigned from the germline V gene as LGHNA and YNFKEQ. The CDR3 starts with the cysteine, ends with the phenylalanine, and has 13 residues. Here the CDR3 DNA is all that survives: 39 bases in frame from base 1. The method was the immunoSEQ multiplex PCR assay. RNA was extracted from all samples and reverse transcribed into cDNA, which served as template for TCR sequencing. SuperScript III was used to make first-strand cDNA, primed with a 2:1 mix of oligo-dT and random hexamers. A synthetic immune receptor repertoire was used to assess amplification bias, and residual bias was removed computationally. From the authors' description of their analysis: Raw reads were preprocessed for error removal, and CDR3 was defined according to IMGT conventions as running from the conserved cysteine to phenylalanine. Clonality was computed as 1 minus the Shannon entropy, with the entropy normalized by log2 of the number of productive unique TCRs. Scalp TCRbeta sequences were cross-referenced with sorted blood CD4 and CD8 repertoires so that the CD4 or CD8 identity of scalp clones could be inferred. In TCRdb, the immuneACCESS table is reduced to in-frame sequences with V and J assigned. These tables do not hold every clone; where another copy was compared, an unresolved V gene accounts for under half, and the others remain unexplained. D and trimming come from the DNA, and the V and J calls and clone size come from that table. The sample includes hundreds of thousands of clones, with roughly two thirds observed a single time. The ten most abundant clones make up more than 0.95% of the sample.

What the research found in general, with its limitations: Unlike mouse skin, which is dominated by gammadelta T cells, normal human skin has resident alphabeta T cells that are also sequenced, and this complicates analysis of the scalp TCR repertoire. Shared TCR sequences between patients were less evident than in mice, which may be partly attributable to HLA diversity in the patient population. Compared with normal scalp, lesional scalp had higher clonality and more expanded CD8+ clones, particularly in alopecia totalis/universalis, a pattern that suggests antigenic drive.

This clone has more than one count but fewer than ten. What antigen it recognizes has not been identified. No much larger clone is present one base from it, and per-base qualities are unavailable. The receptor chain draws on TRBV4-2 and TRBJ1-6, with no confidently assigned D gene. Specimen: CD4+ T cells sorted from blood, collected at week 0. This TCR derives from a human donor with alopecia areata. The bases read TGTGCCAGCACCTTAATCCAGGATTCACCCCTCCACTTT. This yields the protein CASTLIQDSPLHF.